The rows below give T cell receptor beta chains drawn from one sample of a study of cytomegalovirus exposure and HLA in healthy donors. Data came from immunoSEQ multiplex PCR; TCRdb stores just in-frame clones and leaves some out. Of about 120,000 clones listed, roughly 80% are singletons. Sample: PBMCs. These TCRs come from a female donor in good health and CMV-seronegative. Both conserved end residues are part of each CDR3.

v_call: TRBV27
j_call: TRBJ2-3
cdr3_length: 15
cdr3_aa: CASSPLAGVTDTQYF

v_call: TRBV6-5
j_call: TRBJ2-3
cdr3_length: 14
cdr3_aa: CASSSGGATDTQYF

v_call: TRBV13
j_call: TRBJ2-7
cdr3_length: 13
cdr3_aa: CASNRNRDSPPSF

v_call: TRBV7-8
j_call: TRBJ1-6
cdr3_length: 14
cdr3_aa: CASSLAQGGSPLHF

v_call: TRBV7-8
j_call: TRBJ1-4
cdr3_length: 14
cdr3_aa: CASSSDRGRTKLFF

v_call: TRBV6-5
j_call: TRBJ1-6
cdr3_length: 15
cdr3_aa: CASSAFRDSNSPLHF

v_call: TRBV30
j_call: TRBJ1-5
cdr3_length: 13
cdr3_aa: CAWSVQGNQPQHF

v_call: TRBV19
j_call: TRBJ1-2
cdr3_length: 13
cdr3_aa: CASSTPGIYGYTF

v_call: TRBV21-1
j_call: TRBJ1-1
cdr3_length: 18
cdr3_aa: CASSNLDRVGTMNTEAFF

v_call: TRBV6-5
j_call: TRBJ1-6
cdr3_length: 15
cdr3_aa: CASSYRSGGGSPLHF

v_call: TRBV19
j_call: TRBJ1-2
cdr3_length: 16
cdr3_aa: CASSSRGAESNYGYTF

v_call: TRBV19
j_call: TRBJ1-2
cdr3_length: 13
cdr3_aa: CASSIVLNYGYTF

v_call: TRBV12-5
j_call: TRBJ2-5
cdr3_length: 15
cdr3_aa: CASGLVAGGGETQYF

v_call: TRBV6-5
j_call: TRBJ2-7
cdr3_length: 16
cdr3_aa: CASSYSVGESSYEQYF

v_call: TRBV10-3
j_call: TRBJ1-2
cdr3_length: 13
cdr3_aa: CATQLQGNYGYTF